This T cell receptor beta chain was profiled in a study of Graves' ophthalmopathy and Graves' hyperthyroidism. Findings of the study overall: Appearing in blood as well were most expanded thyroid clonotypes above 0.001 frequency.

The TCR beta CDR3 regions underwent amplification from RNA transcripts. RT-PCR with HTBI primers came first, then second-round multiplex PCR. TCRdb processed the multiplex PCR reads anew with MiXCR; each CDR3 protein has one entry. The sample comprises 1 million to 1.3 million distinct CDR3 sequences, roughly two fifths of which are singletons, and 8.5% to 14% rests with the top ten. Comment on this clonotype: Its antigen is currently unknown.

Trimming stripped 5 bases from V and 7 bases from J, with 23 bases between. This CDR3 spans 16 amino acids. The V gene's germline CDR1 is SNHLY and CDR2 FYNNEI. Material for sequencing was peripheral blood or thyroid tissue (not recorded which). The chain couples TRBV2 to TRBJ2-5, with D possibly being TRBD1 or TRBD2 (6 bases each). The TCR originated in an adult man with Graves' hyperthyroidism. CDR3 protein: CASSQQWGAARPTQYF. The CDR3 bases are TGTGCCAGCAGTCAACAGTGGGGGGCAGCACGACCGACCCAGTACTTC.